This TCR beta chain was captured by sequencing in a study of CD8+ T cells in alopecia areata. The V end lost 1 base, the J end lost 3 bases, and 7 bases lay between the germline ends. CDR3 length: 13 residues. The V gene's germline CDR1 is NSHNY and CDR2 SYGAGN. Sequencing relied on a cDNA template that was reverse transcribed from extracted RNA. Profiled with immunoSEQ multiplex PCR; TCRdb holds only in-frame clones, not every one. The specimen gives about 8,700 clones without singletons; the ten biggest hold over 15%. The authors sorted pooled cutaneous lymph node cells using CD4, CD8alpha, NKG2D, NKG2ACE and other markers. This clone is deemed medium-sized (0.01 to 0.1%). Gene names follow the mouse nomenclature. Read coverage stops 4 residues before the CDR3 terminus; the germline J gene supplies the remainder.

The receptor comes from a C3H/HeJ mouse with alopecia areata. Mouse MHC haplotype: H2-k. Sample: CD8+ T cells sorted from a lymph node. The J gene is TRBJ1-2, the V gene TRBV13-1; D is unclear. CDR3 bases read: TGTGCCAGCAGTGATTTGGGTTACTCC. It codes for CASSDLGYS. The whole CDR3 sequence is CASSDLGYSDYTF.